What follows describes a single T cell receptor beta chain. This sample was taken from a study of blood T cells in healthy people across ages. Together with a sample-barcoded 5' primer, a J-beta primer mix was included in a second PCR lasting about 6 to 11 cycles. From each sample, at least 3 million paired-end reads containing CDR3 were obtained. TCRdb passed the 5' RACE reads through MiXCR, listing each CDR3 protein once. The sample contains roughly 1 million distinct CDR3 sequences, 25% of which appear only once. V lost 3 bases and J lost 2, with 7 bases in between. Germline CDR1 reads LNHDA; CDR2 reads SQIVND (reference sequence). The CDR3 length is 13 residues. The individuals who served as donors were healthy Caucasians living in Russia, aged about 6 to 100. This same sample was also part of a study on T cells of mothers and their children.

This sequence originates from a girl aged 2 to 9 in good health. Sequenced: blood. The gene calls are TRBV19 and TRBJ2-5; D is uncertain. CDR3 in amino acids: CASSMSQQETQYF. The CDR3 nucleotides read TGTGCCAGTAGTATGTCCCAGCAAGAGACCCAGTACTTC.